Sequencing of this TCR beta chain was carried out in a study of patients and donors after allogeneic stem cell transplantation. In germline, CDR1 is SGHRS, CDR2 YFSETQ. Unmatched junction bases numbered 12, after V lost 4 bases and J lost 4 bases. The CDR3 extends over 16 amino acids. TCRdb reprocessed the RT-PCR reads with MiXCR, giving one entry per CDR3 protein. This sample has 400,000 to 500,000 distinct CDR3 sequences; 16% occur once, and the top ten carry less than 8.5%. What was sequenced was blood, either unsorted or a sorted T cell fraction (not recorded which). This TCR was sampled from a human donor who was either an allogeneic HSCT recipient or a stem cell or donor lymphocyte infusion donor (not recorded which). It is not recorded whose cells these are; they may come from a transplant donor. This chain connects TRBV5-1 to TRBJ2-3; 7 bases match TRBD2. DNA of the CDR3: TGCGCCAGCAGCCCGCCGGGACCGGGGAGGGCAGATACGCAGTATTTT. Amino acid sequence: CASSPPGPGRADTQYF.